This is a list of T cell receptor beta chains from one sample in a study of OX40 agonist ivuxolimab in advanced cancers. Only in-frame clones appear in the TCRdb table, and some are missing; sequencing was by immunoSEQ multiplex PCR. The sample holds around 150,000 clones, approximately 94% seen once. The input for sequencing was CD4+ or CD8+ T cells sorted from blood, taken in a trial of the OX40 agonist ivuxolimab. These receptors were taken from an adult with an advanced solid tumor such as melanoma, head and neck, liver or kidney cancer. CDR3s include the opening cysteine and the closing phenylalanine or tryptophan. D genes are given only for firm matches. The size field is filled for only some rows; it gives once, few, many or a size class.

TRBJ2-3 TRBD2 - TRBV9 TGTGCCAGCAGCGTAGGTGGGACTACCACAGATACGCAGTATTTT CASSVGGTTTDTQYF
TRBJ1-1 - - TRBV19 TGTGCCAGTAGTCCCCCCAGAAGGGGCCGCACCATGAACACTGAAGCTTTCTTT CASSPPRRGRTMNTEAFF
TRBJ2-7 TRBD1 - TRBV27 TGTGCCAGCATGAACAGGGGCGAGCAGTACTTC CASMNRGEQYF
TRBJ2-1 - - TRBV5-4 TGTGCCAGCAGCTCGGGACAATACAATGAGCAGTTCTTC CASSSGQYNEQFF
TRBJ1-2 TRBD1 - TRBV27 TGTGCCAGCCGAGAGGGGGCTCGTTATGGCTACACCTTC CASREGARYGYTF
TRBJ2-1 TRBD2 - TRBV11-2 TGTGCCAGCAGCTCTCCGGGACTAGCGGGGCCTGGTGAGCAGTTCTTC CASSSPGLAGPGEQFF
TRBJ2-2 - - TRBV18 TGTGCCAGCTCACCAAACGTTGATTCAGGGGAGCTGTTTTTT CASSPNVDSGELFF
TRBJ2-1 - - TRBV6-6 TGTGCCAGCAGCCATACCTATAATGAGCAGTTCTTC CASSHTYNEQFF
TRBJ2-7 - - TRBV7-9 TGTGCCAGCAGCTTCGATAGCAACGAGCAGTACTTC CASSFDSNEQYF
TRBJ1-2 TRBD1 - TRBV19 TGTGCCAGTAGTATGGGCGGCCAGGGGGGCTATGGCTACACCTTC CASSMGGQGGYGYTF
TRBJ2-7 - - TRBV6-5 TGTGCCAGCAGGAGGGTAGTGGGACACTACGAGCAGTACTTC CASRRVVGHYEQYF
TRBJ1-1 TRBD1 - TRBV18 TGTGCCAGCTCACCACCCGGGACAGGGACAAACACTGAAGCTTTCTTT CASSPPGTGTNTEAFF
TRBJ2-1 - once TRBV27 TGTGCCAGCAGTCCAACTAGGAATAATGAGCAGTTCTTC CASSPTRNNEQFF
TRBJ2-7 - - TRBV2 TGTGCCAGCACTGAGACCTCTTACGAGCAGTACTTC CASTETSYEQYF
TRBJ1-2 - - TRBV27 TGTGCCAGCAGTGGGCCCCGGGACGGAGTCTATGGCTACACCTTC CASSGPRDGVYGYTF
TRBJ1-1 - - TRBV4-3 TGCGCCAGCAGCCAAGATAGGCTTCGGGGGAACACTGAAGCTTTCTTT CASSQDRLRGNTEAFF
TRBJ1-6 TRBD1 few TRBV2 TGTGCCAGCAGTGGACAGGGTACAGGGAACCTCCACTTT CASSGQGTGNLHF
TRBJ2-7 - - TRBV10-3 TGTGCCACCTGGGACCAAACCTCCTACGAGCAGTACTTC CATWDQTSYEQYF
TRBJ2-2 TRBD1 - TRBV2 TGTGCCAGCCTCAGACAGGGTAGGACCGGGGAGCTGTTTTTT CASLRQGRTGELFF
TRBJ1-6 - - TRBV9 TGTGCCAGCAGCGTAGGAGCGGAGCAGGCCTATAATTCACCCCTCCACTTT CASSVGAEQAYNSPLHF
TRBJ2-1 TRBD1 - TRBV18 TGTGCCAGCTCCCGGGGACAGGGCAATGAGCAGTTCTTC CASSRGQGNEQFF
TRBJ1-2 - - TRBV6-6 TGTGCCAGCAGTTATAATGACTATGGCTACACCTTC CASSYNDYGYTF